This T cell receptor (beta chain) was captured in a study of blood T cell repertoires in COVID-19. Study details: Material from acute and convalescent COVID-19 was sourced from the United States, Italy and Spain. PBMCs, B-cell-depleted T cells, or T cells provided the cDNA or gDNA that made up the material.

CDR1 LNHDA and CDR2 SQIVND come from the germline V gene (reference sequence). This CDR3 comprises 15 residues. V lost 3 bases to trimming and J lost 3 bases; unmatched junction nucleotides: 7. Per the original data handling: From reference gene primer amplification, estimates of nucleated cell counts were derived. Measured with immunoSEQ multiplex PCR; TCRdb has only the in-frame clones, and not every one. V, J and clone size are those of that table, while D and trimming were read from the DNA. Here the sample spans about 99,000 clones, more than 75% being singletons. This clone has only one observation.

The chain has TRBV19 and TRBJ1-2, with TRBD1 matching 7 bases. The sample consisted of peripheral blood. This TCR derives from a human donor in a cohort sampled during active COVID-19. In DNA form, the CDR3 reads TGTGCCAGTAGTATTTCGGACAGGTCATACTATGGCTACACCTTC. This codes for CASSISDRSYYGYTF.